Each of the 23 T cell receptor beta chains below was sequenced from the same sample in a study of cytomegalovirus exposure and HLA in healthy donors. Vbeta (60) and Jbeta (13) primers were used in the PCR. Sequenced by immunoSEQ multiplex PCR; TCRdb stores in-frame clones only, minus some. The profile covers about 140,000 clones, with roughly 79% appearing a single time and 1.4% to 1.5% taken by the ten largest. Sample: PBMCs. The receptors shown here come from a man aged 30 to 45 in good health and CMV-seropositive.

The V and J genes are TRBV27 and TRBJ2-7; D may be TRBD2 (5 bases). The CDR3 consists of 15 residues. Looked up from germline, CDR1 is MNHEY and CDR2 is SMNVEV (reference sequence). The V gene lost 6 bases and the J gene lost 2 bases, with 17 bases spanning the gap. The CDR3, as DNA: TGTGCCAGCAGACCTCGCACCGGGATCGCCTACGAGCAGTACTTC. Amino acid sequence: CASRPRTGIAYEQYF.

The chain employs TRBV5-1 and TRBJ2-3; TRBD2 matches 7 bases. This CDR3 spans 16 amino acids. The trim removed 1 base at V and 1 base at J, leaving 6 bases unmatched. Germline lookup yields CDR1 SGHRS and CDR2 YFSETQ. Here the CDR3 reads CASSLTVAGGTDTQYF. The CDR3, as DNA: TGCGCCAGCAGCTTGACAGTCGCGGGAGGCACAGATACGCAGTATTTT.

The chain uses TRBV10-3 and TRBJ2-1; 7 nucleotides agree with TRBD1. This CDR3 comprises 14 residues. V was clipped by 5 bases and J by 7 bases; unmatched bases: 8. Germline values: CDR1 ENHRY, CDR2 SYGVKD. CDR3 DNA: TGTGCCATCAGTCCGGACGACAGGGATAATGAGCAGTTCTTC. Its translation is CAISPDDRDNEQFF.

The chain carries TRBV4-1 and TRBJ1-2; D unresolved. CDR1 is MGHRA, CDR2 YSYEKL, per germline. Trimming took off 1 base at V and 5 bases at J, with 8 bases between the two ends. The CDR3 runs 13 residues. This CDR3 is CASSQGEEYGYTF. The CDR3 nucleotides are TGCGCCAGCAGCCAAGGGGAGGAGTATGGCTACACCTTC.

V usage is TRBV18 and J usage is TRBJ2-7; 11 bases line up with TRBD1. V lost 2 bases, J lost 6 bases, and 3 bases stayed unmatched. Germline loops: CDR1 KGHSH, CDR2 LQKENI. This CDR3 is 14 amino acids long. In DNA, the CDR3 is TGTGCCAGCTCACCAAGGACAGGGGGCTCCGAGCAGTACTTC. Protein: CASSPRTGGSEQYF.

The chain uses TRBV4-2 and TRBJ1-1, with no clear D. V gave up 0 bases and J gave up 4 bases, with 12 bases separating them. CDR3 length: 15 amino acids. The germline CDR1 and CDR2 sequences are LGHNA and YNFKEQ. In nucleotides, the CDR3 is TGTGCCAGCAGCCAAGAAGTCGGGGTTCCCACTGAAGCTTTCTTT. Its protein is CASSQEVGVPTEAFF.

The J gene is TRBJ1-2, the V gene TRBV6-1; D is unresolved. Germline V lookup: CDR1 MNHNS, CDR2 SASEGT. The CDR3 sequence is 14 residues long. Trimming took off 6 bases at V and 5 bases at J, with 16 bases between the two ends. CDR3 bases: TGTGCCAGCAGACCGTCGGGGAACCGTTATGGCTACACCTTC. Amino acids: CASRPSGNRYGYTF.

The CDR3 DNA follows: TGTGCCAGCAGCGGGGGAGGCCAGGAGGAGACCCAGTACTTC. It is translated as CASSGGGQEETQYF. The chain carries TRBV5-4 and TRBJ2-5; a weak D match, TRBD2 (6 bases). The germline CDR1 and CDR2 sequences are SGHNT and YYREEE (reference sequence). There are 14 residues in the CDR3. Trimming took off 4 bases at V and 5 bases at J, with 15 bases between the two ends.

V gene TRBV29-1 combines with J gene TRBJ2-1, with 10 positions matching TRBD2. The CDR3 has 16 amino acids. The V segment lost 2 bases and the J segment 4 bases; nucleotides outside the gene matches: 8. Germline V CDR1 and CDR2: SQVTM, ANQGSEA. The CDR3 DNA is TGCAGCGTTGAACCCCCACTAGCGGGACTTTACAATGAGCAGTTCTTC. This encodes CSVEPPLAGLYNEQFF.

The chain couples TRBV5-1 to TRBJ2-3; 8 bases line up with TRBD2. This CDR3 region has 21 residues. Germline trimming cut 4 bases from V and 2 bases from J; bases unmatched to any gene: 24. CDR1 is SGHRS and CDR2 is YFSETQ in the germline V gene. CDR3 DNA: TGCGCCAGCAGCCCCACGGGGGGGCTTGGAAGCTCTAGCGGGCACACAGATACGCAGTATTTT. It yields the protein CASSPTGGLGSSSGHTDTQYF.

The rearrangement links TRBV11-2 to TRBJ2-2; TRBD2 agrees at 7 bases. The CDR3 is 15 residues long. Germline CDR1 reads SGHAT; CDR2 reads FQNNGV. The trim removed 5 bases at V and 3 bases at J, leaving 6 bases unmatched. CDR3 loop: CASSPGLPDTGELFF. The CDR3 DNA sequence: TGTGCCAGCAGCCCGGGACTACCGGACACCGGGGAGCTGTTTTTT.

The chain's CDR3 is CASSLRLAGDTGELFF. The CDR3 nucleotides are TGTGCCAGCAGTTTAAGACTAGCGGGAGATACCGGGGAGCTGTTTTTT. The rearrangement links TRBV6-5 to TRBJ2-2; TRBD2 aligns across 12 bases. The CDR3 consists of 16 residues. Germline-derived CDR1 and CDR2 are MNHEY and SVGAGI. V shed 4 bases, J shed 5 bases, and the junction held 5 bases outside the gene matches.

The chain is built from TRBV2 and TRBJ1-1; D is unclear. The germline gives CDR1 SNHLY, CDR2 FYNNEI. The CDR3 is 13 residues long. Trimming shortened V by 11 bases and J by 7 bases, and 20 bases separated the two germline ends. The CDR3 reads CAFQRSYLNEAFF. The CDR3 coding sequence is TGTGCCTTCCAGCGCTCGTATTTGAATGAAGCTTTCTTT.

The V and J genes are TRBV19 and TRBJ2-5; unclear D gene. Trimming took 3 bases from V and 2 from J, leaving 7 bases between them. The CDR3 runs to 13 residues. The germline CDR1 and CDR2 sequences are LNHDA and SQIVND (reference sequence). The CDR3 loop reads CASSISEQETQYF. The CDR3 DNA is TGTGCCAGTAGTATCTCAGAACAAGAGACCCAGTACTTC.

This chain links TRBV19 with TRBJ1-3; tentative D call: TRBD1 (6 bases). The CDR3 covers 15 residues. With 6 bases removed from V and 0 bases from J, the gap between germline ends came to 12 bases. Germline-derived CDR1 and CDR2 are LNHDA and SQIVND (reference sequence). CDR3 in DNA: TGTGCCAGTAGACCTTCAGGGGACTCTGGAAACACCATATATTTT. The encoded protein is CASRPSGDSGNTIYF.

The chain combines TRBV5-6 with TRBJ1-2; TRBD1 aligns across 7 bases. The CDR3 consists of 14 residues. Germline V gives CDR1 SGHDT, CDR2 YYEEEE. V dropped 4 bases and J dropped 8; count of bases not matched to a gene: 11. CDR3 in amino acids: CASSQLGGQDGYTF. DNA of the CDR3: TGTGCCAGCAGCCAGTTGGGTGGACAGGACGGCTACACCTTC.

This clone was recorded a few times. The chain carries TRBV5-1 and TRBJ2-7, with 7 bases that match TRBD2. This CDR3 is built from 14 residues. The germline gives CDR1 SGHRS, CDR2 YFSETQ. With V trimmed by 4 bases and J by 2 bases, 6 bases remained unmatched. This chain's CDR3 is CASSPWGGAYEQYF. The CDR3, as DNA: TGCGCCAGCAGCCCCTGGGGGGGAGCCTACGAGCAGTACTTC.

V is TRBV7-9 and J is TRBJ2-7; no definite D call. The CDR3 has 13 amino acids. Looked up from germline, CDR1 is SEHNR and CDR2 is FQNEAQ (reference sequence). V was pared by 0 bases and J by 2 bases, with 5 bases between. The CDR3 protein is CASSLASTYEQYF. In DNA form, the CDR3 reads TGTGCCAGCAGCTTAGCTAGTACCTACGAGCAGTACTTC.

This rearrangement joins TRBV7-9 to TRBJ2-1; possible D gene TRBD2, 6 bases. V lost 4 bases and J 3 bases, leaving 13 bases between the germline ends. The V gene's germline CDR1 is SEHNR and CDR2 FQNEAQ (reference sequence). The CDR3 is 15 amino acids. CDR3 nucleotides: TGTGCCAGCAGCTCGTGGGACTCCTTCTACAATGAGCAGTTCTTC. Amino acids: CASSSWDSFYNEQFF.

This clone came up once. V gene TRBV19 combines with J gene TRBJ2-7; 7 nucleotides line up with TRBD1. The CDR3 extends over 14 amino acids. V shed 1 base and J 4 bases; nucleotides not matched to a gene: 4. CDR1 and CDR2 (germline): LNHDA, SQIVND (reference sequence). The CDR3 region is CASSIGQGTYEQYF. CDR3 sequence (DNA): TGTGCCAGTAGTATAGGACAGGGCACGTACGAGCAGTACTTC.

This clone was observed a handful of times. J is TRBJ2-4 and V is TRBV9, with D tentatively TRBD2 (5 bases). Deletions cut 3 bases from V and 6 bases from J, with 13 bases between. Per the germline V gene, CDR1 is SGDLS and CDR2 is YYNGEE. The CDR3 runs to 14 residues. CDR3: CASSARDGLNIQYF. CDR3 in DNA: TGTGCCAGCAGCGCCCGGGATGGGTTAAACATTCAGTACTTC.

V and J are TRBV5-1 and TRBJ1-3; a weak D match, TRBD1 (5 bases). The CDR3 consists of 16 residues. Trimming removed 3 bases at V and 0 bases at J, with 13 bases between. CDR1 is SGHRS and CDR2 is YFSETQ in the germline V gene. CDR3 in amino acids: CASSWGGTTSGNTIYF. CDR3 in DNA: TGCGCCAGCAGCTGGGGGGGGACGACCTCTGGAAACACCATATATTTT.

This clone has only a few counts. The chain uses TRBV29-1 and TRBJ1-2, with D perhaps TRBD1 (5 bases). Germline V gives CDR1 SQVTM, CDR2 ANQGSEA. This CDR3 contains 11 residues. The V end lost 4 bases, the J end lost 3 bases, and 6 bases lay between the germline ends. As DNA, the CDR3 is TGCAGCGTTGGGGGGGACTATGGCTACACCTTC. Protein product: CSVGGDYGYTF.